The 27 T cell receptor beta chains below all came from one sample that was sequenced in a study of blood T cell repertoires in COVID-19. Repertoires were generated with immunoSEQ multiplex PCR, while TCRdb's copy carries only in-frame clones and drops some. The data show some 290,000 clones, around 92% seen once. The specimen sequenced was PBMCs or T cells enriched from blood (not recorded which). The receptor source for this set is a woman aged 30 to 39 who had recovered from COVID-19.

The V and J genes are TRBV29-1 and TRBJ2-1, with TRBD2 matching 11 bases. Germline CDR1 is SQVTM and CDR2 is ANQGSEA. This CDR3 region has 16 residues. V dropped 1 base and J dropped 3; count of bases not matched to a gene: 5. Here the CDR3 DNA reads TGCAGCGTTGAAGTTGCCACTAGCGGGAGCTACAATGAGCAGTTCTTC. It translates to CSVEVATSGSYNEQFF.

V is TRBV28 and J is TRBJ1-3; 7 nucleotides align to TRBD1. CDR1 MDHEN and CDR2 SYDVKM come from the germline V gene. V shed 8 bases, J shed 0 bases, and the junction held 4 bases outside the gene matches. This CDR3 contains 14 residues. In DNA, the CDR3 is TGTGCCAGCGGGGACAGCAGCTCTGGAAACACCATATATTTT. As protein: CASGDSSSGNTIYF.

This chain uses TRBV7-2 with TRBJ2-1, with D possibly TRBD2 on 5 matching bases. Germline assignment: CDR1 SGHTA and CDR2 FQGNSA. V was clipped by 1 base and J by 7 bases, with 11 bases between them. The CDR3 is 14 residues long. CDR3 bases: TGTGCCAGCAGCTTAGTGGGAGCCACTAATGAGCAGTTCTTC. Translating it yields CASSLVGATNEQFF.

The V gene is TRBV15, the J gene TRBJ2-7; TRBD2 might be the D (6 bases). CDR1 is LNHNV, CDR2 YYDKDF, per germline (reference sequence). Trimming took off 5 bases at V and 3 bases at J, with 11 bases between the two ends. This CDR3 has 13 residues. Here the CDR3 DNA reads TGTGCCACCAGCCCGGGGCGGGGCTACGAGCAGTACTTC. This gives the protein CATSPGRGYEQYF.

The rearrangement links TRBV9 to TRBJ2-1; 11 bases match TRBD2. V lost 0 bases to trimming and J lost 10 bases; unmatched junction nucleotides: 12. There are 17 residues in the CDR3. Germline CDR1 SGDLS, CDR2 YYNGEE. In DNA form, the CDR3 reads TGTGCCAGCAGCGTAGGATTAGCGGGAGGGCCGCCTCTAGAGCAGTTCTTC. Translation: CASSVGLAGGPPLEQFF.

This chain joins TRBV5-6 and TRBJ2-7; D is ambiguous. Germline V gene sequence: CDR1 SGHDT, CDR2 YYEEEE. This CDR3 comprises 12 residues. V dropped 0 bases and J dropped 6 bases, with 7 bases sitting between them. This chain's CDR3 is CASSLVSVEQYF. Here the CDR3 DNA reads TGTGCCAGCAGCTTGGTATCGGTCGAGCAGTACTTC.

The V call is TRBV7-9, the J call TRBJ2-1, with 10 bases lining up with TRBD2. J gave up 3 bases and V 3 bases, and 8 bases lay outside the gene matches. The CDR3 covers 17 residues. CDR1 SEHNR and CDR2 FQNEAQ come from the germline V gene (reference sequence). CDR3 amino acids: CASSFPQLAGRYNEQFF. The CDR3 bases are TGTGCCAGCAGCTTCCCTCAACTAGCGGGGCGCTACAATGAGCAGTTCTTC.

This clone was recorded only once. This chain links TRBV6-5 with TRBJ1-1; maybe TRBD1 (5 bases). The germline CDR1 and CDR2 sequences are MNHEY and SVGAGI. This CDR3 is built from 14 residues. V lost 4 bases, J lost 5 bases, and 14 bases lay in between. The DNA of the CDR3 is TGTGCCAGCAGTTCCCGCAGGGAGGGTACTGAAGCTTTCTTT. This sequence encodes CASSSRREGTEAFF.

The chain carries TRBV14 and TRBJ2-7, with 11 bases matching TRBD2. Unmatched junction bases numbered 6, after V lost 5 bases and J lost 6 bases. The CDR3 is 14 amino acids. Germline CDR1 reads SGHDN; CDR2 reads FVKESK. Here the CDR3 reads CASSTTSGSSEQYF. CDR3 bases: TGTGCCAGCAGCACCACTAGCGGGAGTTCCGAGCAGTACTTC.

This clone was seen once. V gene TRBV5-4 combines with J gene TRBJ1-1; D not resolved. Germline CDR1 reads SGHNT; CDR2 reads YYREEE (reference sequence). V was shortened by 4 bases and J by 1 base, with 11 bases between the two germline ends. This CDR3 has 14 amino acids. The CDR3 reads CASSRDQANTEAFF. As DNA, the CDR3 is TGTGCCAGCAGCCGCGACCAGGCGAACACTGAAGCTTTCTTT.

The V gene is TRBV28, the J gene TRBJ2-1; the match to TRBD1 covers 9 bases. V lost 3 bases to trimming and J lost 7 bases; unmatched junction nucleotides: 4. This CDR3 has 14 amino acids. Per the germline V gene, CDR1 is MDHEN and CDR2 is SYDVKM. The CDR3 bases are TGTGCCAGCAGTTTTTATGGGACAGGGAATGAGCAGTTCTTC. Amino acid sequence: CASSFYGTGNEQFF.

CDR3 bases: TGTGCCAGCAGTCTGTGGGGGGGCGCGAGAAATGAGCAGTTCTTC. It yields the protein CASSLWGGARNEQFF. The chain is built from TRBV6-5 and TRBJ2-1; weak D call: TRBD2 (7 bases). This CDR3 has 15 residues. Germline V gene data show CDR1 as MNHEY and CDR2 as SVGAGI. V shed 5 bases and J shed 7 bases, with 18 bases lying between them.

The chain has TRBV4-1 and TRBJ2-7; 7 bases align to TRBD1. With V trimmed by 0 bases and J by 2 bases, 4 bases remained unmatched. This CDR3 comprises 15 residues. Per the germline V gene, CDR1 is MGHRA and CDR2 is YSYEKL. The CDR3 DNA reads as TGCGCCAGCAGCCAAGATACAGGGGATACCTACGAGCAGTACTTC. It encodes CASSQDTGDTYEQYF.

The V gene is TRBV6-5, the J gene TRBJ1-2; tentatively, D is TRBD1 (6 bases). Trimming shortened V by 0 bases and J by 5 bases, and 10 bases separated the two germline ends. The germline CDR1 and CDR2 sequences are MNHEY and SVGAGI. This CDR3 has 14 residues. CDR3 bases: TGTGCCAGCAGTTACTCTTCCCAGGGGTATGGCTACACCTTC. Protein product: CASSYSSQGYGYTF.

The genes are TRBV7-9 and TRBJ2-7, with TRBD2 matching over 7 bases. Germline CDR1 SEHNR, CDR2 FQNEAQ (reference sequence). Trimming cost V 3 bases and J 5 bases; bases outside gene matches: 7. The CDR3 runs 14 residues. CDR3 region: CASSFGGGGDEQYF. Written as DNA, the CDR3 is TGTGCCAGCAGCTTTGGCGGGGGTGGCGACGAGCAGTACTTC.

The rearrangement joins TRBV19 to TRBJ2-1, with 10 bases identical to TRBD2. V lost 6 bases and J lost 4; bases outside the gene matches: 3. CDR3 length equals 14 residues. The germline CDR1 and CDR2 sequences are LNHDA and SQIVND (reference sequence). The CDR3 sequence: CASRLAGLYNEQFF. As DNA, the CDR3 is TGTGCCAGTAGACTAGCGGGATTATACAATGAGCAGTTCTTC.

The V call is TRBV28, the J call TRBJ2-3, with D possibly TRBD1 on 6 matching bases. Germline CDR1 and CDR2: MDHEN and SYDVKM. The CDR3 has 14 amino acids. Trimming took off 11 bases at V and 6 bases at J, with 21 bases between the two ends. DNA of the CDR3: TGTGCCTGTCGAGAATGGACAGCGGACGATACGCAGTATTTT. The encoded protein is CACREWTADDTQYF. Full variable domain (remainder filled in from reference TRBV28 and TRBJ2-3): DVKVTQSSRYLVKRTGEKVFLECVQDMDHENMFWYRQDPGLGLRLIYFSYDVKMKEKGDIPEGYSVSREKKERFSLILESASTNQTSMYLCACREWTADDTQYFGPGTRLTVL.

The J gene is TRBJ1-4, the V gene TRBV27; 8 nucleotides line up with TRBD1. CDR1 MNHEY and CDR2 SMNVEV come from the germline V gene (reference sequence). J was trimmed by 0 bases and V by 6 bases; bases with no gene match: 6. This CDR3 is 16 amino acids long. The CDR3 spells CASRKTGGATNEKLFF. In DNA form, the CDR3 reads TGTGCCAGCAGGAAAACAGGGGGAGCAACTAATGAAAAACTGTTTTTT.

The CDR3 loop is CASSPRGAPNTEAFF. The CDR3, as DNA: TGTGCCAGCAGCCCTCGAGGTGCCCCGAACACTGAAGCTTTCTTT. The chain couples TRBV11-2 to TRBJ1-1; D gene ambiguous. Germline CDR1 reads SGHAT; CDR2 reads FQNNGV. With 5 bases removed from V and 1 base from J, the gap between germline ends came to 14 bases. The CDR3 spans 15 residues.

The rearrangement links TRBV10-3 to TRBJ2-3, with D maybe TRBD2 (6 bases). The germline V gene encodes CDR1 ENHRY and CDR2 SYGVKD. The V and J ends lost 4 bases and 0 bases respectively, with 14 bases between them. CDR3 length: 16 residues. The CDR3 here is CAISAGELSSTDTQYF. The CDR3 DNA sequence: TGTGCCATCAGTGCGGGGGAACTTTCTAGCACAGATACGCAGTATTTT.

The genes are TRBV9 and TRBJ2-5; 12 positions agree with TRBD1. The ends lost 1 base at V and 3 bases at J; junction bases unmatched: 4. Germline V gene data show CDR1 as SGDLS and CDR2 as YYNGEE. The CDR3 spans 16 residues. CDR3 residues: CASSVSGQGAEETQYF. The CDR3 DNA reads TGTGCCAGCAGCGTATCGGGACAGGGGGCCGAAGAGACCCAGTACTTC.

The chain is built from TRBV10-3 and TRBJ1-2; TRBD1 is a possible D gene (5 bases). Trimming took 7 bases from V and 5 from J, leaving 14 bases between them. The CDR3 sequence is 13 residues long. Germline V gene sequence: CDR1 ENHRY, CDR2 SYGVKD. The CDR3 sequence: CAITGTWQYGYTF. DNA for the CDR3: TGTGCCATCACCGGGACTTGGCAGTATGGCTACACCTTC.

The chain employs TRBV24-1 and TRBJ2-2; 9 nucleotides line up with TRBD1. Germline trimming cut 4 bases from V and 4 bases from J; bases unmatched to any gene: 6. This CDR3 region has 16 residues. Germline lookup yields CDR1 KGHDR and CDR2 SFDVKD. The CDR3 DNA sequence: TGTGCCACCAGTGACCAGGACAGGGGTGGCACCGGGGAGCTGTTTTTT. It codes for CATSDQDRGGTGELFF.

This rearrangement joins TRBV19 to TRBJ1-4; 7 bases agree with TRBD1. The CDR3 has 16 amino acids. Germline values: CDR1 LNHDA, CDR2 SQIVND (reference sequence). J was trimmed by 6 bases and V by 3 bases; bases with no gene match: 10. CDR3 amino acids: CASSIGTKGAYEKLFF. The CDR3 bases are TGTGCCAGTAGTATTGGGACGAAGGGGGCTTATGAAAAACTGTTTTTT.

V is TRBV12-5 and J is TRBJ2-5, with 11 bases identical to TRBD1. The germline gives CDR1 LGHNT, CDR2 FRNRAP. The CDR3 runs 16 residues. V was pared by 2 bases and J by 5 bases, with 7 bases of the junction left unmatched. The CDR3 is CASGLTPGQGVETQYF. CDR3 nucleotides: TGTGCTAGTGGTTTGACGCCGGGACAGGGGGTTGAGACCCAGTACTTC.

This clone has just one count. The chain couples TRBV7-9 to TRBJ2-1, with 9 bases that match TRBD2. The ends lost 0 bases at V and 7 bases at J; junction bases unmatched: 4. Germline-derived CDR1 and CDR2 are SEHNR and FQNEAQ (reference sequence). The CDR3 contains 15 residues. CDR3: CASSLAYSGRNEQFF. CDR3 in DNA: TGTGCCAGCAGCTTAGCTTATAGCGGGAGAAATGAGCAGTTCTTC.

This chain joins TRBV10-3 and TRBJ1-5, with TRBD1 as a possible D gene (5 bases). This CDR3 contains 14 residues. Germline CDR1 and CDR2: ENHRY and SYGVKD. V was pared by 7 bases and J by 3 bases, with 13 bases between. The DNA of the CDR3 is TGTGCCATCAAGGAAGTAGGGGACAATCAGCCCCAGCATTTT. This translates into CAIKEVGDNQPQHF.